This T cell receptor beta chain was found in a study of PD-1 blockade in mismatch repair-deficient tumors. V was trimmed by 1 base and J by 5 bases, leaving 11 bases between them. CDR3 length: 14 residues. Germline V gene data show CDR1 as MNHNS and CDR2 as SASEGT. Every patient had mismatch repair deficiency by PCR or immunohistochemistry. Using immunoSEQ multiplex PCR, the repertoire was profiled, and TCRdb retains in-frame clones only, with some absent. The sample consists of some 48,000 clones, roughly 80% of them appearing once. The sequence came from an adult with mismatch repair-deficient cancer. This chain links TRBV6-1 with TRBJ2-5; weak D call: TRBD1 (5 bases). The sequenced sample was peripheral blood, obtained roughly 21 weeks after starting pembrolizumab. The CDR3 DNA reads TGTGCCAGCAGTGAAGGGCAGGGCTGGGAGACCCAGTACTTC. Translation: CASSEGQGWETQYF.